The clone carrying this T cell receptor (beta chain) has just one count. The target antigen is unknown. One end of the junction varies from germline; a read error may be responsible. Measured with immunoSEQ multiplex PCR; TCRdb has only the in-frame clones, and not every one. The sample consists of about 61,000 clones, roughly 84% of them appearing once. The CDR3 contains 14 residues. From germline, CDR1 is MNHEY and CDR2 SVGAGI. This entry is derived from a study of OX40 agonist ivuxolimab in advanced cancers. Study-wide background: An agonistic human IgG2 monoclonal antibody against OX40 (CD134) was given. Past anti-PD-1, anti-PD-L1 or anti-CTLA-4 therapy was accepted, and 40% had received some. Three patients responded partially, comprising one with hepatocellular carcinoma and two with cutaneous melanoma. Study outcomes and limitations: At 0.1 to 3.0 mg/kg and by week 6, clonal expansion occurred in CD4+ and CD8+ blood T cells.

The chain couples TRBV6-5 to TRBJ2-7; 8 bases are shared with TRBD2. The specimen was CD4+ or CD8+ T cells sorted from blood, collected in a trial of the OX40 agonist ivuxolimab. This receptor was obtained from an adult with an advanced solid tumor such as melanoma, head and neck, liver or kidney cancer. In DNA form, the CDR3 reads TGTGCCAGCAGTCCGGGACTAGGTTCCTCCGAGCAGTACTTC. Translated, it gives CASSPGLGSSEQYF.